Shown below are 16 T cell receptor beta chains from a single sample sequenced in a study of cytomegalovirus exposure and HLA in healthy donors. It was with 60 Vbeta and 13 Jbeta primers that the PCR ran. Generated by immunoSEQ multiplex PCR, the TCRdb table keeps only in-frame clones and is missing some. The repertoire holds about 190,000 clones, with over 60% as singletons. The source material was PBMCs. The receptor set was obtained from a man aged 25-40 years in good health and CMV-seropositive.

This clone has only one observation. The chain is built from TRBV6-6 and TRBJ2-1, with TRBD2 matching over 8 bases. Looked up from germline, CDR1 is MNHNY and CDR2 is SVGAGI (reference sequence). J gave up 3 bases and V 7 bases, and 5 bases lay outside the gene matches. There are 14 residues in the CDR3. The CDR3 DNA is TGTGCCAGCAAACGGGAGGGCCTCTACAATGAGCAGTTCTTC. It translates to CASKREGLYNEQFF.

This chain links TRBV4-2 with TRBJ2-3, with 7 bases identical to TRBD1. CDR1 is LGHNA and CDR2 is YNFKEQ in the germline V gene. This CDR3 contains 15 residues. The V gene end was trimmed by 4 bases and the J gene end by 2 bases; junction bases not matched to a gene: 6. The CDR3 loop reads CASSRDRVYTDTQYF. The CDR3 DNA follows: TGTGCCAGCAGCCGCGACAGGGTTTACACAGATACGCAGTATTTT.

This chain connects TRBV19 to TRBJ1-4, with D unclear. Germline V gene sequence: CDR1 LNHDA, CDR2 SQIVND (reference sequence). The length of the CDR3 is 14 residues. Trimming stripped 2 bases from V and 8 bases from J, with 12 bases between. The CDR3 sequence: CASSISSNAEKLFF. As DNA, the CDR3 is TGTGCCAGTAGTATATCCTCGAACGCGGAAAAACTGTTTTTT. The full variable domain, completed using reference TRBV19 and TRBJ1-4, is DGGITQSPKYLFRKEGQNVTLSCEQNLNHDAMYWYRQDPGQGLRLIYYSQIVNDFQKGDIAEGYSVSREKKESFPLTVTSAQKNPTAFYLCASSISSNAEKLFFGSGTQLSVL.

CDR3 coding DNA: TGTGCCAGCAGCTTATACCAGGGCGGGGCTGGGACTGAAGCTTTCTTT. It is translated as CASSLYQGGAGTEAFF. The rearrangement uses TRBV7-9 and TRBJ1-1, with a weak D call TRBD1 (5 bases). This CDR3 comprises 16 residues. The germline V gene encodes CDR1 SEHNR and CDR2 FQNEAQ (reference sequence). V dropped 2 bases and J dropped 5 bases, with 18 bases sitting between them.

The J gene is TRBJ2-5, the V gene TRBV7-9, with a weak D call TRBD2 (6 bases). Between the trimmed V and J ends, which lost 5 bases and 3 bases, there was a span of 13 bases. Germline V gives CDR1 SEHNR, CDR2 FQNEAQ (reference sequence). This CDR3 comprises 14 residues. CDR3 in amino acids: CASSPRDWKETQYF. The DNA for the CDR3 is TGTGCCAGCAGCCCCCGGGACTGGAAAGAGACCCAGTACTTC.

Of note for this clone: The sample carries other DNA sequences with the same CDR3. V is TRBV27 and J is TRBJ2-1; 13 nucleotides line up with TRBD2. The V and J ends lost 5 bases and 10 bases, in that order; junction bases with no gene match: 11. Germline assignment: CDR1 MNHEY and CDR2 SMNVEV (reference sequence). The CDR3 runs to 16 residues. CDR3 loop: CASSRVGLAGLGEQFF. The DNA for the CDR3 is TGTGCCAGCAGTCGAGTGGGACTAGCGGGACTGGGAGAGCAGTTCTTC.

This clone showed up just a few times. The J gene is TRBJ2-2, the V gene TRBV5-1, with unresolved D. Trimming cost V 4 bases and J 2 bases, with 12 bases left between them. The CDR3 has 15 amino acids. Germline CDR1 is SGHRS and CDR2 is YFSETQ. The chain's CDR3 is CASSPRNTNTGELFF. Written as DNA, the CDR3 is TGCGCCAGCAGCCCGCGCAATACCAACACCGGGGAGCTGTTTTTT.

Points on this clone: Other DNA sequences of this sample code for an identical CDR3. The J gene is TRBJ1-5, the V gene TRBV7-2; D gene uncertain. This CDR3 is 12 amino acids long. The germline gives CDR1 SGHTA, CDR2 FQGNSA. V lost 2 bases, J lost 4 bases, and 3 bases lay in between. The CDR3, as DNA: TGTGCCAGCAGCTTAACAAATCAGCCCCAGCATTTT. Translated: CASSLTNQPQHF. Combining the CDR3 with reference TRBV7-2 and TRBJ1-5 gives the whole variable domain GAGVSQSPSNKVTEKGKDVELRCDPISGHTALYWYRQSLGQGLEFLIYFQGNSAPDKSGLPSDRFSAERTGGSVSTLTIQRTQQEDSAVYLCASSLTNQPQHFGDGTRLSIL.

DNA of the CDR3: TGTGCCAGCAGATCTACAGGGTACACTGAAGCTTTCTTT. Protein: CASRSTGYTEAFF. V and J are TRBV27 and TRBJ1-1, with D perhaps TRBD1 (6 bases). The CDR3 is 13 amino acids. The V gene's germline CDR1 is MNHEY and CDR2 SMNVEV (reference sequence). The germline V and J ends were trimmed by 6 bases and 3 bases, with 11 bases remaining between them.

The chain links TRBV19 to TRBJ2-3, with 8 nucleotides matching TRBD2. V trimming: 2 bases; J trimming: 2 bases; junction bases outside the gene matches: 3. CDR1 is LNHDA, CDR2 SQIVND, per germline (reference sequence). The length of the CDR3 is 15 residues. Here the CDR3 DNA reads TGTGCCAGTAGTATATCAGCGGGGGACACAGATACGCAGTATTTT. This sequence encodes CASSISAGDTDTQYF.

The rearrangement uses TRBV4-1 and TRBJ1-3; tentative D call: TRBD1 (5 bases). V lost 1 base and J 2 bases, leaving 15 bases between the germline ends. CDR3 size: 17 residues. Germline V gene sequence: CDR1 MGHRA, CDR2 YSYEKL. CDR3 loop: CASSQGPTARTGNTIYF. CDR3 DNA: TGCGCCAGCAGCCAAGGCCCGACAGCCCGAACTGGAAACACCATATATTTT.

The CDR3, as DNA: TGTGCCAGCAGCTCATTGGAGGGGCGCAATAACTATGGCTACACCTTC. It specifies CASSSLEGRNNYGYTF. The chain is built from TRBV7-9 and TRBJ1-2; TRBD1 is a possible D gene (5 bases). CDR3 length: 16 residues. Trimming removed 4 bases at V and 1 base at J, with 16 bases between. Germline CDR1 and CDR2: SEHNR and FQNEAQ (reference sequence).

This clone was picked up one time. This sequence joins TRBV19 and TRBJ2-7, with D possibly matching TRBD1 (5 bases). The length of the CDR3 is 13 residues. Germline V gene data show CDR1 as LNHDA and CDR2 as SQIVND (reference sequence). V dropped 4 bases and J dropped 2 bases, with 9 bases sitting between them. CDR3 loop: CASSNRGPYEQYF. The CDR3 region has the DNA TGTGCCAGTAGTAATAGGGGTCCCTACGAGCAGTACTTC.

The gene calls are TRBV9 and TRBJ2-1, with D hard to call. Germline CDR1 SGDLS, CDR2 YYNGEE. There are 12 residues in the CDR3. Trimming shortened V by 0 bases and J by 8 bases, and 6 bases separated the two germline ends. CDR3 nucleotide sequence: TGTGCCAGCAGCGTAGGTAGTGATGAGCAGTTCTTC. Encoded protein: CASSVGSDEQFF. Complete variable domain (other parts from reference TRBV9 and TRBJ2-1): DSGVTQTPKHLITATGQRVTLRCSPRSGDLSVYWYQQSLDQGLQFLIQYYNGEERAKGNILERFSAQQFPDLHSELNLSSLELGDSALYFCASSVGSDEQFFGPGTRLTVL.

The chain recombines TRBV7-8 with TRBJ1-5; 7 bases are shared with TRBD1. The CDR3 is 18 residues long. V lost 2 bases to trimming and J lost 4 bases; unmatched junction nucleotides: 14. CDR1 is SGHVS and CDR2 is FQNEAQ in the germline V gene. The CDR3 DNA sequence: TGTGCCAGCAGCTTATCGAGCCTACCAAGGGGGCTAAATCAGCCCCAGCATTTT. Its translation is CASSLSSLPRGLNQPQHF. The variable domain in full, completed from reference TRBV7-8 and TRBJ1-5, reads GAGVSQSPRYKVAKRGQDVALRCDPISGHVSLFWYQQALGQGPEFLTYFQNEAQLDKSGLPSDRFFAERPEGSVSTLKIQRTQQEDSAVYLCASSLSSLPRGLNQPQHFGDGTRLSIL.

The gene calls are TRBV18 and TRBJ2-3; the match to TRBD2 covers 8 bases. V was pared by 2 bases and J by 0 bases, with 1 base of the junction left unmatched. The germline V gene encodes CDR1 KGHSH and CDR2 LQKENI. The CDR3 has 15 residues. The CDR3 nucleotides read TGTGCCAGCTCACCAACTAGCGGTAGCACAGATACGCAGTATTTT. Amino acids: CASSPTSGSTDTQYF.